This TCR beta chain was captured in a study of T cell responses to AZD1222 COVID-19 vaccine. Study-wide background: Timing groups of about 4 and about 12 weeks for second doses were pooled. General study results and limits: With two AZD1222 doses given, Spike-specific TCR breadth and depth both rose. Regions left unmutated in variants are reportedly the target of nearly half of spike-specific TCRs. No day 14 peak samples; only post-peak repertoires were characterized.

Assay: immunoSEQ multiplex PCR; the TCRdb copy retains only in-frame clones and omits some. The repertoire includes around 76,000 clones, more than 75% of them detected once, and 13% sits in the top ten. The V segment lost 5 bases and the J segment 2 bases; nucleotides outside the gene matches: 5. Germline loops: CDR1 MDHEN, CDR2 SYDVKM. This CDR3 region has 14 residues. A note on this clone: Its antigen is still unknown.

Sequencing used peripheral blood, obtained on day 0 of AZD1222 vaccination. The chain employs TRBV28 and TRBJ1-2; 7 nucleotides line up with TRBD1. The source is an adult in good health. CDR3 nucleotides: TGTGCCAGCAGTCCCCCGACAGGGAACTATGGCTACACCTTC. This encodes CASSPPTGNYGYTF.